This T cell receptor beta chain was captured by sequencing in a study of spatial heterogeneity in lung cancer. Time point here: sample taken at primary tumor resection. Tumor, nontumor lung or frozen PBMC supplied whole RNA, sequenced without sorting. The V gene lost 3 bases and the J gene lost 9 bases, with 16 bases spanning the gap. Germline values: CDR1 SGHDT, CDR2 YYEEEE. The CDR3 runs 15 residues. TCRdb ran MiXCR on the 5' RACE reads and lists one entry per CDR3 protein. Here the sample spans tens of thousands of distinct CDR3 sequences, less than 6% being singletons. The V call is TRBV5-6, the J call TRBJ1-6, with D maybe TRBD1 (5 bases). The clonotype originates from a male donor with early-stage non-small cell lung cancer. Sequences were derived from PBMCs, sampled at surgery. CDR3 amino acids: CASSSTGREASPLHF. For the CDR3, the DNA is TGTGCCAGCAGCTCAACGGGACGGGAGGCTTCACCCCTCCACTTT. Using reference TRBV5-6 and TRBJ1-6 for the parts outside the CDR3, the full variable domain is DAGVTQSPTHLIKTRGQQVTLRCSPKSGHDTVSWYQQALGQGPQFIFQYYEEEERQRGNFPDRFSGHQFPNYSSELNVNALLLGDSALYLCASSSTGREASPLHFGNGTRLTVT.